One sample yielded the 32 T cell receptor beta chains listed below, sequenced in a study of naive and memory T cell subsets. As for treatment: skin biopsy from PPD injection site in Mantoux-positive individual. TCR cDNA received a 3' ligated oligonucleotide that carried a UMI. Four PCR rounds used nested alpha and beta constant region primers plus the SP2 primer. TCRdb re-analysed the UMI-ligation and nested PCR reads in MiXCR, keeping a single row per CDR3 protein. The sample lists more than 30,000 distinct CDR3 sequences; around 10% were seen once. Here the sequenced sample was skin, taken from a tuberculin skin test site. These receptors were obtained from an adult in good health.

The chain recombines TRBV11-3 with TRBJ2-1; 13 bases are shared with TRBD2. Unmatched junction bases numbered 9, after V lost 7 bases and J lost 12 bases. Germline loops: CDR1 SGHNT, CDR2 YENEEA. This CDR3 is 14 amino acids long. The CDR3 here is CASTLTSGGARQFF. CDR3 in DNA: TGTGCCAGCACCCTTACTAGCGGGGGGGCCAGGCAGTTCTTC.

This clonotype appeared many times. This sequence joins TRBV28 and TRBJ2-5; 9 bases line up with TRBD1. This CDR3 spans 14 amino acids. The V and J ends lost 2 bases and 5 bases, in that order; junction bases with no gene match: 3. Per the germline V gene, CDR1 is MDHEN and CDR2 is SYDVKM. The CDR3, as DNA: TGTGCCAGCAGTTTAACGGACAGGGGTGAGACCCAGTACTTC. As protein: CASSLTDRGETQYF.

V gene TRBV18 combines with J gene TRBJ1-2; 7 bases match TRBD1. The CDR3 runs 16 residues. CDR1 and CDR2 (germline): KGHSH, LQKENI. Unmatched junction bases numbered 11, after V lost 2 bases and J lost 5 bases. The CDR3 loop reads CASSPVSGTELYGYTF. The CDR3 coding sequence is TGTGCCAGCTCACCAGTTTCCGGGACAGAACTATATGGCTACACCTTC.

This clonotype was picked up many times. The chain employs TRBV6-4 and TRBJ2-3, with a weak D call TRBD1 (5 bases). The CDR3 runs to 13 residues. Trimming stripped 4 bases from V and 3 bases from J, with 8 bases between. CDR1 and CDR2 (germline): MRHNA, SNTAGT. Here the CDR3 reads CASSVQATDTQYF. CDR3 bases: TGTGCCAGCAGTGTACAGGCGACAGATACGCAGTATTTT.

This clonotype was recorded at least ten times. This chain links TRBV30 with TRBJ2-6; unclear D gene. V was trimmed by 4 bases and J by 0 bases, leaving 10 bases between them. The CDR3 spans 15 residues. From germline, CDR1 is GTSNPN and CDR2 SVGIG (reference sequence). The CDR3 DNA is TGTGCCTGGACGCGATCGAGCTCTGGGGCCAACGTCCTGACTTTC. Translation gives CAWTRSSSGANVLTF.

This clonotype was found many times. The gene calls are TRBV20-1 and TRBJ1-1; TRBD1 aligns across 8 bases. V shed 7 bases and J 1 base; nucleotides not matched to a gene: 11. Germline V gene data show CDR1 as DFQATT and CDR2 as SNEGSKA (reference sequence). The CDR3 has 15 amino acids. The chain's CDR3 is CSVPDRAGGNTEAFF. CDR3 in DNA: TGCAGTGTCCCGGACAGGGCCGGGGGGAACACTGAAGCTTTCTTT.

This clonotype was counted many times. The V and J genes are TRBV2 and TRBJ2-3, with D possibly TRBD2 on 7 matching bases. CDR3 length equals 18 residues. Germline CDR1 reads SNHLY; CDR2 reads FYNNEI. Trimming took 3 bases from V and 0 from J, leaving 19 bases between them. CDR3 protein: CASSDIGGGASSTDTQYF. The CDR3 coding sequence is TGTGCCAGCAGTGACATCGGCGGGGGCGCGTCTAGCACAGATACGCAGTATTTT.

The chain has TRBV6-2 or TRBV6-3 and TRBJ1-2; 8 nucleotides match TRBD1. This CDR3 has 15 residues. In germline, CDR1 is MNHEY, CDR2 SVGEGT. V was pared by 1 base and J by 4 bases, with 5 bases of the junction left unmatched. CDR3 region: CASSYFGQGTYGYTF. CDR3 bases: TGTGCCAGCAGTTACTTCGGACAGGGTACCTATGGCTACACCTTC.

The V gene is TRBV19, the J gene TRBJ1-1, with no clear D. In germline, CDR1 is LNHDA, CDR2 SQIVND (reference sequence). Trimming cost V 3 bases and J 0 bases, with 5 bases left between them. CDR3 size: 13 residues. The CDR3 nucleotides are TGTGCCAGTAGTATGAACTTGAACACTGAAGCTTTCTTT. This codes for CASSMNLNTEAFF.

This clonotype appeared many times. This chain links TRBV28 with TRBJ2-7; possible D gene TRBD1, 6 bases. The CDR3 has 13 amino acids. Trimming took 6 bases from V and 2 from J, leaving 11 bases between them. Germline loops: CDR1 MDHEN, CDR2 SYDVKM. This CDR3 is CASSLQGPYEQYF. DNA for the CDR3: TGTGCCAGCAGCCTCCAGGGGCCCTACGAGCAGTACTTC.

This clonotype was recorded a few times. The chain employs TRBV10-3 and TRBJ1-5; possible D gene TRBD1, 5 bases. CDR3 length equals 14 residues. Germline V gene sequence: CDR1 ENHRY, CDR2 SYGVKD. Trimming took 8 bases from V and 6 from J, leaving 17 bases between them. The CDR3 here is CAIGGSDSLQPQHF. The CDR3 DNA is TGTGCCATCGGGGGGAGTGATAGCCTTCAGCCCCAGCATTTT.

In this sample, this clonotype is medium-sized. This chain links TRBV9 with TRBJ2-3; 10 bases line up with TRBD1. This CDR3 has 17 amino acids. V was pared by 0 bases and J by 2 bases, with 6 bases of the junction left unmatched. Germline V gene data show CDR1 as SGDLS and CDR2 as YYNGEE. CDR3 loop: CASSVGAGTGATDTQYF. The CDR3 DNA reads as TGTGCCAGCAGCGTAGGGGCCGGGACAGGGGCCACAGATACGCAGTATTTT.

This clonotype was observed at least ten times. The rearrangement uses TRBV19 and TRBJ2-1; no clear D gene. The CDR3 totals 14 residues. V lost 8 bases and J lost 7, with 18 bases in between. Germline CDR1 is LNHDA and CDR2 is SQIVND (reference sequence). CDR3 DNA: TGTGCCAGTTCTATCCGATCGAGTGGGAATGAGCAGTTCTTC. Its protein is CASSIRSSGNEQFF.

The table lists this clonotype with many counts. The genes are TRBV7-9 and TRBJ2-4, with TRBD2 matching over 7 bases. Germline assignment: CDR1 SEHNR and CDR2 FQNEAQ (reference sequence). The V gene end was trimmed by 5 bases and the J gene end by 8 bases; junction bases not matched to a gene: 9. The CDR3 totals 14 residues. The CDR3 DNA follows: TGTGCCAGCAGCCCCACTAGCAGCGGGGACATTCAGTACTTC. Amino acids: CASSPTSSGDIQYF. The full variable domain, completed using reference TRBV7-9 and TRBJ2-4, is DTGVSQNPRHKITKRGQNVTFRCDPISEHNRLYWYRQTLGQGPEFLTYFQNEAQLEKSRLLSDRFSAERPKGSFSTLEIQRTEQGDSAMYLCASSPTSSGDIQYFGAGTRLSVL.

The J gene is TRBJ1-1, the V gene TRBV18, with 8 bases aligning to TRBD1. CDR3 length: 12 amino acids. The germline gives CDR1 KGHSH, CDR2 LQKENI. With V trimmed by 4 bases and J by 11 bases, 6 bases remained unmatched. CDR3 protein: CASSHEDRGAFF. DNA of the CDR3: TGTGCCAGCTCACATGAAGACAGGGGTGCTTTCTTT.

This clonotype was seen only a few times. This chain uses TRBV20-1 with TRBJ2-4, with a possible D match to TRBD1 (5 bases). In germline, CDR1 is DFQATT, CDR2 SNEGSKA (reference sequence). CDR3 length equals 13 residues. V was cut by 0 bases and J by 6 bases, with 9 bases left in between. The CDR3 sequence: CSARDRAANIQYF. The CDR3 DNA follows: TGCAGTGCTAGAGACAGGGCGGCAAACATTCAGTACTTC.

This clonotype was seen repeatedly, ten times or more. The chain carries TRBV12-3 or TRBV12-4 and TRBJ2-7, with TRBD2 as a possible D gene (5 bases). CDR3 length: 16 amino acids. Between the trimmed V and J ends, which lost 6 bases and 4 bases, there was a span of 22 bases. CDR3 loop: CASRGMRARIFYEQYF. CDR3 nucleotides: TGTGCCAGCAGAGGGATGAGGGCCCGGATCTTTTACGAGCAGTACTTC.

This clonotype was observed a handful of times. DNA of the CDR3: TGTGCCAGCAGCCCGGACAGGGAGAACCAAGAGACCCAGTACTTC. This translates into CASSPDRENQETQYF. This chain links TRBV6-1 with TRBJ2-5, with 8 bases fitting TRBD1. Germline values: CDR1 MNHNS, CDR2 SASEGT. The CDR3 has 15 amino acids. J was trimmed by 0 bases and V by 6 bases; bases with no gene match: 6.

V gene TRBV29-1 combines with J gene TRBJ2-2; D not certain. V lost 1 base to trimming and J lost 0 bases, with 9 bases between them. CDR3 length equals 15 residues. Germline V lookup: CDR1 SQVTM, CDR2 ANQGSEA. The CDR3 protein is CSVEGVTPNTGELFF. The CDR3, as DNA: TGCAGCGTTGAAGGGGTGACACCGAACACCGGGGAGCTGTTTTTT.

The J gene is TRBJ1-1, the V gene TRBV18; no firm D call. Per the germline V gene, CDR1 is KGHSH and CDR2 is LQKENI. The CDR3 totals 17 residues. The V and J ends lost 1 base and 4 bases respectively, with 19 bases between them. CDR3 nucleotides: TGTGCCAGCTCACCACAATCATTCGGTAGAAGGAGCACTGAAGCTTTCTTT. It codes for CASSPQSFGRRSTEAFF.

The CDR3 protein is CASSQEVVLGTDTQYF. The CDR3 DNA reads TGCGCCAGCAGCCAAGAGGTTGTGCTAGGCACAGATACGCAGTATTTT. The chain combines TRBV4-1 with TRBJ2-3; D remains unclear. The CDR3 sequence is 16 residues long. Germline V gene lookup returns CDR1 MGHRA and CDR2 YSYEKL. Trimming pared 0 bases from V and 1 base from J, leaving 11 bases between.

The chain recombines TRBV6-4 with TRBJ2-1; TRBD2 matches at 10 bases. CDR3 length: 15 amino acids. CDR1 and CDR2 (germline): MRHNA, SNTAGT. V lost 4 bases to trimming and J lost 7 bases; unmatched junction nucleotides: 7. Here the CDR3 DNA reads TGTGCCAGCAGTGTATCTAGCGGGGGAAAAAATGAGCAGTTCTTC. It translates to CASSVSSGGKNEQFF.

The CDR3 bases are TGTGCCAGCTCAGGACAGGGACACACCGGGGAGCTGTTTTTT. Encoded protein: CASSGQGHTGELFF. V and J are TRBV18 and TRBJ2-2, with 8 bases aligning to TRBD1. Per germline, CDR1 KGHSH and CDR2 LQKENI. The CDR3 length is 14 residues. The V gene end was trimmed by 5 bases and the J gene end by 3 bases; junction bases not matched to a gene: 2.

This clonotype was counted ten times or more. The gene calls are TRBV9 and TRBJ2-7; TRBD1 aligns across 10 bases. The J segment lost 4 bases and the V segment lost 3 bases, leaving 1 base of the junction unmatched. CDR3 length: 13 amino acids. In germline, CDR1 is SGDLS, CDR2 YYNGEE. CDR3 residues: CASSGQGAYEQYF. In DNA form, the CDR3 reads TGTGCCAGCAGCGGACAGGGGGCGTACGAGCAGTACTTC. Filled out from reference TRBV9 and TRBJ2-7, the complete variable domain reads DSGVTQTPKHLITATGQRVTLRCSPRSGDLSVYWYQQSLDQGLQFLIQYYNGEERAKGNILERFSAQQFPDLHSELNLSSLELGDSALYFCASSGQGAYEQYFGPGTRLTVT.

About this clonotype itself: A much more abundant neighbour one base away suggests this may be a read error. The V call is TRBV5-4, the J call TRBJ2-2; D is possibly TRBD2 (5 bases). CDR1 and CDR2 from the germline V gene are SGHNT and YYREEE (reference sequence). With 4 bases removed from V and 0 bases from J, the gap between germline ends came to 13 bases. The CDR3 extends over 16 amino acids. The DNA for the CDR3 is TGTGCCAGCAGCCCGCGGGCCGTGACGAACACCGGGGAGCTGTTTTTT. Its protein product is CASSPRAVTNTGELFF. Filled out from reference TRBV5-4 and TRBJ2-2, the complete variable domain reads ETGVTQSPTHLIKTRGQQVTLRCSSQSGHNTVSWYQQALGQGPQFIFQYYREEENGRGNFPPRFSGLQFPNYSSELNVNALELDDSALYLCASSPRAVTNTGELFFGEGSRLTVL.

The table lists this clonotype with a few counts. Written as DNA, the CDR3 is TGTGCCAGCAGCTCTTCGACAGGGGAAATCGGTCCCCTCCACTTT. Encoded protein: CASSSSTGEIGPLHF. V and J are TRBV9 and TRBJ1-6; TRBD1 matches at 8 bases. The J segment lost 13 bases and the V segment lost 4 bases, leaving 13 bases of the junction unmatched. The germline gives CDR1 SGDLS, CDR2 YYNGEE. The CDR3 covers 15 residues.

Ten or more counts support this clonotype. The rearrangement links TRBV7-9 to TRBJ2-7, with 9 bases lining up with TRBD1. Germline-derived CDR1 and CDR2 are SEHNR and FQNEAQ (reference sequence). The CDR3 loop spans 14 amino acids. The ends lost 5 bases at V and 9 bases at J; junction bases unmatched: 11. CDR3 nucleotide sequence: TGTGCCAGCAGCCCCGGGGACAGGGTAGGGGGGCAGTACTTC. Translating it yields CASSPGDRVGGQYF. The whole variable domain, remainder taken from reference TRBV7-9 and TRBJ2-7, is DTGVSQNPRHKITKRGQNVTFRCDPISEHNRLYWYRQTLGQGPEFLTYFQNEAQLEKSRLLSDRFSAERPKGSFSTLEIQRTEQGDSAMYLCASSPGDRVGGQYFGPGTRLTVT.

The sample holds many counts of this clonotype. The chain employs TRBV20-1 and TRBJ2-7, with 9 bases identical to TRBD1. CDR1 and CDR2 (germline): DFQATT, SNEGSKA (reference sequence). The CDR3 has 13 amino acids. V shed 6 bases, J shed 3 bases, and the junction held 6 bases outside the gene matches. The CDR3 sequence is CSAPGQGVYEQYF. The CDR3, as DNA: TGCAGTGCCCCGGGACAGGGTGTCTACGAGCAGTACTTC.

This clonotype was found a few times. This may stem from a read error, because a much larger clone lies one nucleotide away. The chain carries TRBV29-1 and TRBJ1-2; D is ambiguous. Germline V lookup: CDR1 SQVTM, CDR2 ANQGSEA. V was clipped by 5 bases and J by 7 bases, with 17 bases between them. The CDR3 runs to 13 residues. The CDR3 bases are TGCAGCGTTAATCACCCCGGAGGGCTTGGCTACACCTTC. Its protein product is CSVNHPGGLGYTF.

This clonotype was observed a handful of times. The chain links TRBV7-2 to TRBJ2-7, with 8 bases identical to TRBD2. J was trimmed by 7 bases and V by 2 bases; bases with no gene match: 7. Looked up from germline, CDR1 is SGHTA and CDR2 is FQGNSA. CDR3 length equals 14 residues. This CDR3 is CASSLTGGDWEQYF. The DNA of the CDR3 is TGTGCCAGCAGCTTAACCGGGGGGGACTGGGAGCAGTACTTC.

This clonotype was recorded at least ten times. The chain combines TRBV24-1 with TRBJ2-5, with D unclear. Deletions cut 5 bases from V and 1 base from J, with 10 bases between. Germline CDR1 is KGHDR and CDR2 is SFDVKD. The CDR3 is made up of 14 amino acids. This chain's CDR3 is CATSGMGIQETQYF. The CDR3 nucleotides are TGTGCCACCAGTGGGATGGGCATCCAAGAGACCCAGTACTTC.

This clonotype was counted many times. This rearrangement joins TRBV29-1 to TRBJ2-5; D might be TRBD1 (6 bases). Trimming left V 3 bases short and J 4 bases short, with 12 bases between. The CDR3 loop spans 13 amino acids. Germline V gene lookup returns CDR1 SQVTM and CDR2 ANQGSEA. CDR3 loop: CSVDNRAGETQYF. In DNA form, the CDR3 reads TGCAGCGTTGACAACAGGGCTGGAGAGACCCAGTACTTC.